The clone carrying this T cell receptor beta chain was detected a few times. The antigen remains unidentified. Trimming took off 6 bases at V and 4 bases at J, with 12 bases between the two ends. The CDR3 totals 13 residues. The germline V gene encodes CDR1 MGHDK and CDR2 SYGVNS. The data belong to a study of cytomegalovirus exposure and HLA in healthy donors. Findings of the study overall: Researchers catalogued approximately 170 TCR beta chains as cytomegalovirus-associated. The authors later found TCR association rates varying by HLA locus, with DRB1 most and HLA-C fewest.

Primers for the PCR totalled 60 Vbeta and 13 Jbeta. Assay used: immunoSEQ multiplex PCR; TCRdb lists only in-frame clones, some missing. The repertoire has 150,000 to 200,000 clones, roughly 74% of them found once; the top ten carry about 8%. The sequenced sample consisted of PBMCs. The V and J genes are TRBV25-1 and TRBJ1-1; TRBD1 might be the D (5 bases). The receptor comes from a middle-aged woman in good health and CMV-seropositive. The CDR3 bases are TGTGCCAGCAGCCTAAATCAGGGCACTGAAGCTTTCTTT. It is translated as CASSLNQGTEAFF.